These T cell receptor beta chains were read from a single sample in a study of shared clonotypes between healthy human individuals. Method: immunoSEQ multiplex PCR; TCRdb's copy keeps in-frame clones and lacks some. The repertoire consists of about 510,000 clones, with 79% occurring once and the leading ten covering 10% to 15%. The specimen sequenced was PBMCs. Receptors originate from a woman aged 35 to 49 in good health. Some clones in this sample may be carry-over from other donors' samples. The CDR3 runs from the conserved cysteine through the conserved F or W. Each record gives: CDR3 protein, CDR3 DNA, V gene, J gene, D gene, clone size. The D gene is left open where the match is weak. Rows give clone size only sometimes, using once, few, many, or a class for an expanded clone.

CDR3aa: CASSSLGRTKETQYF
CDR3nt: TGTGCCAGCAGCTCCCTAGGACGGACGAAAGAGACCCAGTACTTC
v_gene: TRBV7-8
j_gene: TRBJ2-5
d_gene: -
abundance: -

CDR3aa: CAWSVQGGAEYGYTF
CDR3nt: TGTGCCTGGAGTGTACAGGGCGGGGCGGAGTATGGCTACACCTTC
v_gene: TRBV30
j_gene: TRBJ1-2
d_gene: -
abundance: -

CDR3aa: CASSVGTSGSGETQYF
CDR3nt: TGTGCCAGCAGCGTAGGGACTAGCGGGAGTGGGGAGACCCAGTACTTC
v_gene: TRBV9
j_gene: TRBJ2-5
d_gene: TRBD2
abundance: -

CDR3aa: CASSDPVLDTDTQYF
CDR3nt: TGTGCCAGCAGTGATCCCGTCCTAGACACAGATACGCAGTATTTT
v_gene: TRBV2
j_gene: TRBJ2-3
d_gene: -
abundance: -

CDR3aa: CAISGAGLNTGELFF
CDR3nt: TGTGCCATCAGTGGGGCGGGATTAAACACCGGGGAGCTGTTTTTT
v_gene: TRBV10-3
j_gene: TRBJ2-2
d_gene: -
abundance: -

CDR3aa: CASSKDRNNEKLFF
CDR3nt: TGTGCCAGCAGCAAGGACAGAAATAATGAAAAACTGTTTTTT
v_gene: TRBV6-5
j_gene: TRBJ1-4
d_gene: -
abundance: -

CDR3aa: CASSNGQVTSTDTQYF
CDR3nt: TGCGCCAGCAGCAACGGACAGGTCACTAGCACAGATACGCAGTATTTT
v_gene: TRBV5-1
j_gene: TRBJ2-3
d_gene: TRBD1
abundance: -

CDR3aa: CASTLLTGFGGGSSYEQYF
CDR3nt: TGTGCCAGCACCCTACTGACAGGGTTTGGTGGGGGTAGCTCCTACGAGCAGTACTTC
v_gene: TRBV5-8
j_gene: TRBJ2-7
d_gene: TRBD1
abundance: -

CDR3aa: CASSSRTGADTEAFF
CDR3nt: TGTGCCAGCAGCTCCCGGACAGGGGCGGACACTGAAGCTTTCTTT
v_gene: TRBV5-5
j_gene: TRBJ1-1
d_gene: TRBD1
abundance: -

CDR3aa: CAISESGQGADTQYF
CDR3nt: TGTGCCATCAGTGAGTCGGGACAGGGTGCAGATACGCAGTATTTT
v_gene: TRBV10-3
j_gene: TRBJ2-3
d_gene: TRBD1
abundance: -

CDR3aa: CASSPGTSGSYEQYF
CDR3nt: TGTGCCAGTAGTCCAGGTACTAGCGGTTCCTACGAGCAGTACTTC
v_gene: TRBV19
j_gene: TRBJ2-7
d_gene: TRBD2
abundance: -

CDR3aa: CASSQGSTLSSYEQYF
CDR3nt: TGCGCCAGCAGCCAGGGGTCGACCTTAAGCTCCTACGAGCAGTACTTC
v_gene: TRBV4-1
j_gene: TRBJ2-7
d_gene: -
abundance: -

CDR3aa: CASSRDRGRFYNEQFF
CDR3nt: TGTGCCAGCAGCAGGGACAGGGGGCGGTTTTACAATGAGCAGTTCTTC
v_gene: TRBV5-6
j_gene: TRBJ2-1
d_gene: TRBD1
abundance: -

CDR3aa: CASSQHWNGPGGFEQYF
CDR3nt: TGCGCCAGCAGCCAACATTGGAACGGGCCGGGGGGTTTCGAGCAGTACTTC
v_gene: TRBV4-1
j_gene: TRBJ2-7
d_gene: TRBD2
abundance: -

CDR3aa: CASSHRRGVLEDEQYF
CDR3nt: TGTGCCAGCAGCCACCGGAGGGGGGTATTGGAGGACGAGCAGTACTTC
v_gene: TRBV14
j_gene: TRBJ2-7
d_gene: -
abundance: -

CDR3aa: CSVQGAAYEQYF
CDR3nt: TGCAGCGTTCAGGGGGCAGCCTACGAGCAGTACTTC
v_gene: TRBV29-1
j_gene: TRBJ2-7
d_gene: TRBD1
abundance: -

CDR3aa: CASSGFGRGYNEQFF
CDR3nt: TGTGCCAGCAGTGGGTTCGGCCGGGGATACAATGAGCAGTTCTTC
v_gene: TRBV6-1
j_gene: TRBJ2-1
d_gene: -
abundance: -

CDR3aa: CAGQRGVSTDTQYF
CDR3nt: TGTGCCGGCCAAAGGGGGGTTAGCACAGATACGCAGTATTTT
v_gene: TRBV7-9
j_gene: TRBJ2-3
d_gene: -
abundance: -

CDR3aa: CASTFRVLNTEAFF
CDR3nt: TGTGCCAGTACCTTTCGCGTCCTGAACACTGAAGCTTTCTTT
v_gene: TRBV19
j_gene: TRBJ1-1
d_gene: -
abundance: once

CDR3aa: CASSVAGGYEKQYF
CDR3nt: TGTGCCAGCAGCGTAGCGGGGGGTTATGAGAAGCAGTACTTC
v_gene: TRBV9
j_gene: TRBJ2-7
d_gene: TRBD2
abundance: many

CDR3aa: CASSSGLAGGPDTQYF
CDR3nt: TGTGCCAGCAGCTCTGGACTAGCGGGAGGCCCAGATACGCAGTATTTT
v_gene: TRBV5-4
j_gene: TRBJ2-3
d_gene: TRBD2
abundance: -

CDR3aa: CAISAGSYEQYF
CDR3nt: TGTGCCATCAGTGCCGGATCCTACGAGCAGTACTTC
v_gene: TRBV10-3
j_gene: TRBJ2-7
d_gene: -
abundance: many

CDR3aa: CASGPGQGFNEQFF
CDR3nt: TGCGCCAGTGGGCCGGGACAGGGTTTCAATGAGCAGTTCTTC
v_gene: TRBV5-1
j_gene: TRBJ2-1
d_gene: TRBD1
abundance: -

CDR3aa: CASSPGGVPSYEQYF
CDR3nt: TGCGCCAGCAGCCCTGGCGGAGTCCCCTCTTACGAGCAGTACTTC
v_gene: TRBV4-1
j_gene: TRBJ2-7
d_gene: -
abundance: -

CDR3aa: CASSIRGPPSRNTEAFF
CDR3nt: TGTGCCAGTAGTATCCGCGGACCCCCTTCTAGGAACACTGAAGCTTTCTTT
v_gene: TRBV19
j_gene: TRBJ1-1
d_gene: -
abundance: -

CDR3aa: CASSLPGYGYTF
CDR3nt: TGTGCCAGCAGTTTACCGGGGTATGGCTACACCTTC
v_gene: TRBV28
j_gene: TRBJ1-2
d_gene: -
abundance: -

CDR3aa: CASSQSGDTQYF
CDR3nt: TGTGCCAGCAGCCAATCGGGGGATACGCAGTATTTT
v_gene: TRBV7-6
j_gene: TRBJ2-3
d_gene: -
abundance: -

CDR3aa: CASRETSGYEQYF
CDR3nt: TGTGCCAGCAGGGAGACTAGCGGTTACGAGCAGTACTTC
v_gene: TRBV28
j_gene: TRBJ2-7
d_gene: TRBD2
abundance: -

CDR3aa: CASSEGGTPYEQYF
CDR3nt: TGTGCCAGCAGTGAAGGCGGGACCCCCTACGAGCAGTACTTC
v_gene: TRBV2
j_gene: TRBJ2-7
d_gene: -
abundance: -

CDR3aa: CASSSGQGVSDTQYF
CDR3nt: TGCGCCAGCAGCTCAGGACAGGGGGTCTCAGATACGCAGTATTTT
v_gene: TRBV5-1
j_gene: TRBJ2-3
d_gene: TRBD1
abundance: many

CDR3aa: CASSLRTSGRFESYEQYF
CDR3nt: TGTGCCAGCAGCTTAAGGACTAGCGGGAGGTTCGAGTCCTACGAGCAGTACTTC
v_gene: TRBV7-2
j_gene: TRBJ2-7
d_gene: TRBD2
abundance: -

CDR3aa: CASSPGTGGHGYTF
CDR3nt: TGCGCCAGCAGCCCCGGGACAGGGGGTCATGGCTACACCTTC
v_gene: TRBV5-1
j_gene: TRBJ1-2
d_gene: TRBD1
abundance: -